This T cell receptor (beta chain) is drawn from a study of CD8+ T cells in alopecia areata (dated by TCRdb to 2017 to 2018). At the level of the whole study: Treated patients were enrolled in an open-label pilot trial of oral tofacitinib, 5 to 10 mg twice daily, for moderate-to-severe alopecia areata. Human TCRbeta sequencing covered scalp tissue and sorted CD4+ and CD8+ peripheral blood T cells from patchy and totalis/universalis alopecia areata patients and healthy controls. The study used high-throughput TCRbeta sequencing to examine T cell clonal expansion in alopecia areata, in both the C3H/HeJ mouse model and human patients. Scalp clonality was compared among normal scalp (n=4), patchy alopecia areata scalp (n=8), and alopecia totalis/universalis scalp (n=8). TCRbeta CDR3 regions were amplified by immunoSEQ multiplex PCR with 35 Vbeta forward and 13 Jbeta reverse primers. RNA came from the PAXgene miRNA kit for fixed scalp, the miRNeasy kit for PBMCs, and the RNeasy kit for mouse skin. Biopsies were taken from tofacitinib-treated patients at baseline and again at 4 and 24 weeks into treatment, and several of those patients also had a later scalp biopsy. Tofacitinib was given for 6 to 18 months, followed by 6 months of follow-up off drug to assess delayed response and recurrence. Findings and caveats that apply to the study as a whole: Higher clonality and more expanded CD8+ clones were observed in lesional scalp than in normal scalp, particularly in alopecia totalis/universalis, a finding suggestive of antigenic drive. Shared TCR sequences between patients were less evident than in mice, which may be partly attributable to HLA diversity in the patient population. Unlike mouse skin, which is dominated by gammadelta T cells, normal human skin has resident alphabeta T cells that are also sequenced, and this complicates analysis of the scalp TCR repertoire.

Points on this clone: Its cognate antigen has yet to be identified. The junction departs from germline at one end; a sequencing error may be responsible.

This specimen's time point label, interpreted: baseline before oral tofacitinib. Peripheral blood and lesional scalp punch biopsies were obtained from patients with alopecia areata. PBMCs were isolated by density centrifugation and stained for CD3, CD4 and CD8, and CD4+ and CD8+ T cells were sorted on a FACSAria. As encoded in the germline V gene, CDR1 is MGHRA while CDR2 is YSYEKL. The CDR3, cysteine through phenylalanine, is 17 amino acids long. This entry keeps only the CDR3 DNA: 51 bases, framed from base 1. Library preparation employed the immunoSEQ multiplex PCR assay. RNA was extracted from all samples and reverse transcribed into cDNA, which served as template for TCR sequencing. SuperScript III was used for first-strand cDNA synthesis, primed with a 2:1 mix of oligo-dT and random hexamers. Amplification bias was assessed with a synthetic immune receptor repertoire, and residual bias was removed computationally. The source study handled its data this way. Raw reads were preprocessed to remove errors, and CDR3 was defined by IMGT conventions from the conserved cysteine to phenylalanine. Clonality was computed by normalizing Shannon entropy by log2 of the number of productive unique TCRs and subtracting the result from 1. Whether each scalp clone was CD4 or CD8 was inferred by checking scalp TCRbeta sequences against the CD4 and CD8 repertoires from sorted blood. TCRdb re-hosts the immuneACCESS table, in-frame sequences only. Its copies lack some clones; in the studies checked, an unresolved V gene accounts for under half of them, and the cause for the rest is not known. Clonal size and the V and J genes are those of that table, whereas D and trimming came from the DNA. The sample data list about 200,000 clones, and approximately 52% of these were observed just once. Together, the top ten hold under 0.5% of the sample.

The TCR was taken from a human donor with alopecia areata. This sequence uses TRBV4-1 and TRBJ2-7, and 10 junction bases match TRBD2. The sequenced sample was CD4+ T cells sorted from blood, obtained at week 0. The sequenced DNA: TGCGCCAGCAGCCAAGGGCCCAGGGACCTAGCGGGGGCCACCCCCCACTTC. It encodes CASSQGPRDLAGATPHF.